The next 2 T cell receptor beta chains were all read from a single sample in a study of blood T cell repertoires in COVID-19. The table came from immunoSEQ multiplex PCR; TCRdb's copy has only in-frame clones and leaves some out. The sample gives approximately 330,000 clones, 88% of which show up once; about 3.9% is in the top ten. Sequencing was done on a sample of peripheral blood. The receptors shown here come from a woman in her fifties or sixties with active or convalescent COVID-19.

The rearrangement links TRBV18 to TRBJ1-1; maybe TRBD1 (5 bases). Germline V CDR1 and CDR2: KGHSH, LQKENI. The CDR3 loop spans 13 amino acids. The V end lost 5 bases, the J end lost 6 bases, and 13 bases lay between the germline ends. The CDR3 coding sequence is TGTGCCAGCTCATATCGGAGGGACGCTGAAGCTTTCTTT. Protein sequence: CASSYRRDAEAFF.

The chain links TRBV11-1 to TRBJ2-1; D not resolved. CDR3 size: 16 residues. Looked up from germline, CDR1 is SGHAT and CDR2 is FQDESV (reference sequence). Trimming shortened V by 5 bases and J by 2 bases, and 16 bases separated the two germline ends. The CDR3 DNA reads TGTGCCAGCAGCCCCCACAGCTTACCCACCTACAATGAGCAGTTCTTC. Translation gives CASSPHSLPTYNEQFF.